The rows below give T cell receptor beta chains drawn from one sample of a study of T cell changes during pregnancy in multiple sclerosis. The method was immunoSEQ multiplex PCR; TCRdb's version includes in-frame clones alone and lacks a portion of them. The table lists approximately 13,000 clones, 85% to 90% of them singletons. Specimen: CD8+ T cells from peripheral blood mononuclear cells, collected after pregnancy. These receptors came from a female donor in good health, enrolled as a control in a pregnancy study. CDR3s include the opening cysteine and the closing phenylalanine or tryptophan. The D gene is left open where the match is weak. The size field is filled for only some rows; it gives once, few, many or a size class.

j_call	clone_size	d_call	v_call	cdr3_nt	cdr3_aa
TRBJ1-1	-	-	TRBV7-2	TGTGCCAGCAGCTCCTCCGGAGCTTTCTTT	CASSSSGAFF
TRBJ2-5	-	-	TRBV11-2	TGTGCCAGCAGCTTAGCCGGAGAGACCCAGTACTTC	CASSLAGETQYF
TRBJ2-3	-	TRBD2	TRBV29-1	TGCAGCGTTGATGTGGGTACTAGCGGGATGGGGAACACAGATACGCAGTATTTT	CSVDVGTSGMGNTDTQYF
TRBJ1-1	-	-	TRBV6-6	TGTGCCAGCAGTTACCGGACAATGAACACTGAAGCTTTCTTT	CASSYRTMNTEAFF
TRBJ2-1	once	TRBD2	TRBV7-7	TGTGCCAGCAGCTTTACGGAGCGGGGGGGAAACAATGAGCAGTTCTTC	CASSFTERGGNNEQFF
TRBJ2-2	-	-	TRBV4-1	TGCGCCAGCAGCCAAAGGGAGGCCGGGGAGCTGTTTTTT	CASSQREAGELFF
TRBJ2-5	-	TRBD2	TRBV28	TGTGCCAGCAGCACACTAGCGGGAGGCCAAGAGACCCAGTACTTC	CASSTLAGGQETQYF
TRBJ1-6	-	-	TRBV2	TGTGCCAGCAGCTTGGACAGTTATCCTTCACCCCTCCACTTT	CASSLDSYPSPLHF
TRBJ2-2	-	TRBD2	TRBV29-1	TGCAGCGGAATTAGCGGGAGGACCGGGGAGCTGTTTTTT	CSGISGRTGELFF
TRBJ2-3	-	TRBD2	TRBV13	TGTGCCAGCAGCTTCTCGGGGCGGGGGGGCCCGGCAGATACGCAGTATTTT	CASSFSGRGGPADTQYF
TRBJ2-3	-	TRBD2	TRBV6-4	TGTGCCAGCAGTGACTCGGGACTAGCGGGGGGCCCAGATACGCAGTATTTT	CASSDSGLAGGPDTQYF
TRBJ2-2	-	-	TRBV5-6	TGTGCCAGCAGCTTGGAAGTGCGGGGTGTGGACACCGGGGAGCTGTTTTTT	CASSLEVRGVDTGELFF
TRBJ2-1	-	TRBD2	TRBV7-9	TGTGCCAGCAGCCCCACTCCGGGGGAGGGGCCCAATGAGCAGTTCTTC	CASSPTPGEGPNEQFF
TRBJ1-2	-	TRBD1	TRBV4-3	TGCGCCAGCAGCCAAGAGCTACAGGGGATATATGGCTACACCTTC	CASSQELQGIYGYTF
TRBJ2-3	-	TRBD2	TRBV18	TGTGCCAGCTCCAGCGGGGCGGAAGATACGCAGTATTTT	CASSSGAEDTQYF
TRBJ2-2	-	-	TRBV27	TGTGCCAGCGGGGCCCAGAACACCGGGGAGCTGTTTTTT	CASGAQNTGELFF
TRBJ2-1	-	-	TRBV6-1	TGTGCCAGCAGTGCCTCAGGACTTTTTAGATACAATGAGCAGTTCTTC	CASSASGLFRYNEQFF
TRBJ2-1	-	TRBD2	TRBV27	TGTGCCAGCAGCCTTACGGGACTACAATACAATGAGCAGTTCTTC	CASSLTGLQYNEQFF
TRBJ1-1	-	-	TRBV28	TGTGCCAGCAGTTTAGCGGGGGCGCGGACTGAAGCTTTCTTT	CASSLAGARTEAFF
TRBJ2-3	-	-	TRBV18	TGTGCCAGCTCACCAGTCTTCGGGGGGCCTAAAGATACGCAGTATTTT	CASSPVFGGPKDTQYF